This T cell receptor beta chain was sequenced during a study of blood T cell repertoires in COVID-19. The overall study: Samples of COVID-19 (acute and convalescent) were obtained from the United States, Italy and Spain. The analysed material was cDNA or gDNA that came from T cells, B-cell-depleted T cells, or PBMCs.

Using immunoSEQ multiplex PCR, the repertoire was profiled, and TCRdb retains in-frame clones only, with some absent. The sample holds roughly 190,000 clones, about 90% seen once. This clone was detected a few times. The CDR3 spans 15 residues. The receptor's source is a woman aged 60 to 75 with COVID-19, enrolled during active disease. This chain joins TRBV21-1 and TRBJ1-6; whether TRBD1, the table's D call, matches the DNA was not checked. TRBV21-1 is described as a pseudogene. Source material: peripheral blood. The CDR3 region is CASITPPQGYSPLHF. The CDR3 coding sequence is TGTGCCAGCATCACCCCGCCACAGGGCTATTCACCCCTCCACTTT.